Sequencing of this T cell receptor (beta chain) was carried out in a study of OX40 agonist ivuxolimab in advanced cancers. The CDR3 has 13 amino acids. Deletions cut 1 base from V and 4 bases from J, with 8 bases between. The germline gives CDR1 MDHEN, CDR2 SYDVKM. Here immunoSEQ multiplex PCR was the method, and the copy in TCRdb shows in-frame clones only, minus some. The sample includes more than 45,000 clones, 85% of them seen just once. The sequenced sample was CD4+ or CD8+ T cells sorted from blood, obtained in a trial of the OX40 agonist ivuxolimab. The chain joins TRBV28 to TRBJ2-7, with D unresolved. The clonotype was recovered from an adult with an advanced solid tumor such as melanoma, head and neck, liver or kidney cancer. The CDR3 DNA is TGTGCCAGCAGTTTATCCCCTAAGTACGAGCAGTACTTC. As protein: CASSLSPKYEQYF.